This TCR beta chain was identified during a study of blood T cell repertoires in COVID-19. Study as a whole: Specimens from acute and convalescent COVID-19 originated in the United States, Italy and Spain. The analysed material was cDNA or gDNA that came from T cells, B-cell-depleted T cells, or PBMCs.

Germline V gene lookup returns CDR1 SGHTA and CDR2 FQGTGA. CDR3 size: 16 residues. In the source study's methods: From reference gene primer amplification, estimates of nucleated cell counts were derived. TCRdb keeps only in-frame clones here, not all; method: immunoSEQ multiplex PCR. V, J and clone size derive from that table, while D and trimming were established from the DNA sequence. Of more than 95,000 clones in the sample, 79% were seen once. Note on this clone: Its ends do not fully match the called genes, so a read error is possible.

The specimen was peripheral blood. The rearrangement uses TRBV7-3 and TRBJ2-5; 8 bases are shared with TRBD2. The sequence came from a man between 35 and 55 years old with active or convalescent COVID-19. This CDR3 reads CTSSVGVAGYQETQYF. The CDR3 region has the DNA TGTACCAGCAGCGTCGGGGTAGCGGGGTACCAAGAGACCCAGTACTTC.